This T cell receptor (beta chain) was captured in a study of cytomegalovirus exposure and HLA in healthy donors. This PCR relied on a set of 60 Vbeta primers and 13 Jbeta primers. Clones were read by immunoSEQ multiplex PCR, and TCRdb kept only the in-frame ones, dropping some. The sample lists approximately 110,000 clones, around two thirds occurring once. The sample holds one count of this clone. CDR3 length equals 14 residues. The V end was cut by 6 bases, the J end by 5 bases, with 19 bases between. In germline, CDR1 is SQVTM, CDR2 ANQGSEA. This chain links TRBV29-1 with TRBJ1-1; tentative D call: TRBD1 (6 bases). The sample was PBMCs. This sequence was found in a woman aged 40 to 50 in good health and CMV-seropositive. The CDR3 region has the DNA TGCAGCGTCCTCAGGGGTCGTCCTTCTACTGAAGCTTTCTTT. It yields the protein CSVLRGRPSTEAFF.